The clone carrying this T cell receptor beta chain was detected once. Antigen specificity is unknown. The sample belongs to a study of T cell responses to AZD1222 COVID-19 vaccine. Some clones are missing from TCRdb's copy, which holds only in-frame ones; the method was immunoSEQ multiplex PCR. Of roughly 70,000 clones in the sample, roughly 87% are singletons; the top ten hold approximately 15%. The germline V gene has CDR1 LNHDA and CDR2 SQIVND (reference sequence). This CDR3 contains 14 residues. V lost 6 bases to trimming and J lost 5 bases; unmatched junction nucleotides: 6. Study-level results: After two AZD1222 doses, spike-specific TCR breadth and depth rose versus day 0.

This TCR was recovered from an adult in good health. The specimen comprised peripheral blood, sampled on day 0 of AZD1222 vaccination. This sequence joins TRBV19 and TRBJ1-2, with 10 bases lining up with TRBD1. CDR3 nucleotide sequence: TGTGCCAGTAGACCCCGGGACAGGGGTTATGGCTACACCTTC. Translated: CASRPRDRGYGYTF.